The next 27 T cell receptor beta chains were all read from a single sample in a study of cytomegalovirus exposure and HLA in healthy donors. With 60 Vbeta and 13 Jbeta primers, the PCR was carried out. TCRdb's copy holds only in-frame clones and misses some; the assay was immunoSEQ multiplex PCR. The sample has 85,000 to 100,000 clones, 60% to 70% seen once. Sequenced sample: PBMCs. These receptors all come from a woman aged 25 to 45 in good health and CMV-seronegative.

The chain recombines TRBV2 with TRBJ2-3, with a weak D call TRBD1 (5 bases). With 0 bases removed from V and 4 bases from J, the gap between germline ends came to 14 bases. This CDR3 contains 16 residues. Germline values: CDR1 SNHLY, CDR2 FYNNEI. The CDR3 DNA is TGTGCCAGCAGTGAAGCGCGTTTCTTAGGGGCAGATACGCAGTATTTT. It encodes CASSEARFLGADTQYF.

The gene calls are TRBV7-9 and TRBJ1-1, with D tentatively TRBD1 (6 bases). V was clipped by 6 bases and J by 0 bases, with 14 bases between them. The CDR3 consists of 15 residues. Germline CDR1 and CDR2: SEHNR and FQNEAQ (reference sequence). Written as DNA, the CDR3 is TGTGCCAGCAGTAAGGGGGTTGGAATGAACACTGAAGCTTTCTTT. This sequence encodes CASSKGVGMNTEAFF.

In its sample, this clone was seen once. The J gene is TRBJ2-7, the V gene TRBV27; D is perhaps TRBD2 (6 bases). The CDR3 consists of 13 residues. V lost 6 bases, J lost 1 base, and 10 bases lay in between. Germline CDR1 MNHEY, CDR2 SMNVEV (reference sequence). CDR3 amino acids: CASRFSGSYEQYF. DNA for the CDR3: TGTGCCAGCAGATTTAGCGGATCCTACGAGCAGTACTTC.

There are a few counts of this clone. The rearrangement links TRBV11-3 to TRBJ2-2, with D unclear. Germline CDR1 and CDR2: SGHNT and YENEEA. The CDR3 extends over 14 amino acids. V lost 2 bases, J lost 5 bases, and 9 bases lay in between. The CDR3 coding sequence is TGTGCCAGCAGCTTAAGTGGTCAGACCGGGGAGCTGTTTTTT. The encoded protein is CASSLSGQTGELFF. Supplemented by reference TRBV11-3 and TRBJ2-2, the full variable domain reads EAGVVQSPRYKIIEKKQPVAFWCNPISGHNTLYWYLQNLGQGPELLIRYENEEAVDDSQLPKDRFSAERLKGVDSTLKIQPAELGDSAVYLCASSLSGQTGELFFGEGSRLTVL.

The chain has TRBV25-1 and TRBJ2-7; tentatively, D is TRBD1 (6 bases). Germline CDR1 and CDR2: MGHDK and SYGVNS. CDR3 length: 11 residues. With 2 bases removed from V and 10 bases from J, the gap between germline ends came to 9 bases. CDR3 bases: TGTGCCAGCAGTGAAGACAGGCGACAGTACTTC. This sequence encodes CASSEDRRQYF.

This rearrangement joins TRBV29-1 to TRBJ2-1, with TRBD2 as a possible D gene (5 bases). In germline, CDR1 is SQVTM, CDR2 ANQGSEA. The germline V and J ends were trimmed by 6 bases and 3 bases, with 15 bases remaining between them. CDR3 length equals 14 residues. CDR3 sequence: CSVARTGFYNEQFF. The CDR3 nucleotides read TGCAGCGTGGCTCGGACTGGATTCTACAATGAGCAGTTCTTC.

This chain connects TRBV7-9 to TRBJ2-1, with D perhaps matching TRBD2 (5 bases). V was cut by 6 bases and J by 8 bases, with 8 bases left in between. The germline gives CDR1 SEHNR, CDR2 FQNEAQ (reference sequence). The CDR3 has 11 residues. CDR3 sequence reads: CASSPADEQFF. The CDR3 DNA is TGTGCCAGCAGTCCAGCGGATGAGCAGTTCTTC. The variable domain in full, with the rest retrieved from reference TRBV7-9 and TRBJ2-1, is DTGVSQNPRHKITKRGQNVTFRCDPISEHNRLYWYRQTLGQGPEFLTYFQNEAQLEKSRLLSDRFSAERPKGSFSTLEIQRTEQGDSAMYLCASSPADEQFFGPGTRLTVL.

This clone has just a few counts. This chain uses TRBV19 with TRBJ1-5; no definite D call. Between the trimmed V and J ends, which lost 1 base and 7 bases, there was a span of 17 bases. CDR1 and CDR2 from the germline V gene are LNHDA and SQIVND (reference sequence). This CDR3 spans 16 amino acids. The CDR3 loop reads CASSIARARGVQPQHF. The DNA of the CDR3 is TGTGCCAGTAGTATAGCCCGGGCCCGGGGTGTACAGCCCCAGCATTTT.

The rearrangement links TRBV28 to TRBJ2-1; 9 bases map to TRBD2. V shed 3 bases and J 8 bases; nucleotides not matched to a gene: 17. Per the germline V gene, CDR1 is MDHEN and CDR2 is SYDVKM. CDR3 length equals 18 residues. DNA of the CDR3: TGTGCCAGCAGTTTTGATATTTCGGCGGGAGGGGCCTCTTATGAGCAGTTCTTC. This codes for CASSFDISAGGASYEQFF.

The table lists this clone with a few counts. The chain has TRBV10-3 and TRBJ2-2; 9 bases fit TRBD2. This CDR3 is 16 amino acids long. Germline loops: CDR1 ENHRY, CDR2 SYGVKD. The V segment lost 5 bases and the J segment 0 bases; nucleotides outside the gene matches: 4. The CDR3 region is CAISSGGTTNTGELFF. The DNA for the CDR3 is TGTGCCATCAGTAGCGGGGGGACCACGAACACCGGGGAGCTGTTTTTT.

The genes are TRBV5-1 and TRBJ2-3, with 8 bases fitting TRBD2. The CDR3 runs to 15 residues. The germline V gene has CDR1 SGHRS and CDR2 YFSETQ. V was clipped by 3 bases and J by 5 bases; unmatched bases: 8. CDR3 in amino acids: CASSSTWTSLDTQYF. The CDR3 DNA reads TGCGCCAGCAGCTCCACGTGGACTAGCCTAGATACGCAGTATTTT.

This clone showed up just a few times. The CDR3 bases are TGTGCCTGTCAGGGACAGGGAGATTCACCCCTCCACTTT. As protein: CACQGQGDSPLHF. The chain carries TRBV30 and TRBJ1-6; 9 bases fit TRBD1. The J segment lost 8 bases and the V segment lost 6 bases, leaving 5 bases of the junction unmatched. This CDR3 spans 13 amino acids. CDR1 and CDR2 (germline): GTSNPN, SVGIG (reference sequence).

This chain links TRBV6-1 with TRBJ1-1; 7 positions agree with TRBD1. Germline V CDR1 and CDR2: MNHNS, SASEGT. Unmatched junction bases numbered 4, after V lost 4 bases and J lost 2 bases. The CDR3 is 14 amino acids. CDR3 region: CASSAGTANTEAFF. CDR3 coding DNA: TGTGCCAGCAGTGCCGGGACAGCAAACACTGAAGCTTTCTTT.

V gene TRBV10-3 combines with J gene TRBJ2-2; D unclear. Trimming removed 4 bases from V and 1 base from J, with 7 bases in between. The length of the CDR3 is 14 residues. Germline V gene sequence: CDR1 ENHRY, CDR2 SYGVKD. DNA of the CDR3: TGTGCCATCAGTGCCGCAGGGAACACCGGGGAGCTGTTTTTT. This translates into CAISAAGNTGELFF.

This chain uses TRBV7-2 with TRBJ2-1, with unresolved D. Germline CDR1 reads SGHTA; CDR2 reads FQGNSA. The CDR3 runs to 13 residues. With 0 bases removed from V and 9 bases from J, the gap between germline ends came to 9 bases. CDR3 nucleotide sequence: TGTGCCAGCAGCTTAGCGCTTGAGCTTGAGCAGTTCTTC. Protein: CASSLALELEQFF.

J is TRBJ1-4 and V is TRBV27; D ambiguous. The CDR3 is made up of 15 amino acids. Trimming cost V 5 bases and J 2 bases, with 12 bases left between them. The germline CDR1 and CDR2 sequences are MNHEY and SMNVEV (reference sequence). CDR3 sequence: CASSVTGVTNEKLFF. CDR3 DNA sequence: TGTGCCAGCAGTGTAACCGGGGTCACTAATGAAAAACTGTTTTTT.

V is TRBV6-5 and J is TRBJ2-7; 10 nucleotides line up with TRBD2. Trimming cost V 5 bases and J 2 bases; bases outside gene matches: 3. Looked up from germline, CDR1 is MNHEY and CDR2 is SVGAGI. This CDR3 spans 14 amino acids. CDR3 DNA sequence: TGTGCCAGCAGTGGACTAGCGGTAGCCTACGAGCAGTACTTC. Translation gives CASSGLAVAYEQYF.

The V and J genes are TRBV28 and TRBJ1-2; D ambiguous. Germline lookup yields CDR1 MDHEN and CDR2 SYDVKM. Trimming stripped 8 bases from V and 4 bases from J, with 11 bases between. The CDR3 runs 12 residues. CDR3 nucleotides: TGTGCCAGCTGGTCCCGGGGCTATGGCTACACCTTC. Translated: CASWSRGYGYTF.

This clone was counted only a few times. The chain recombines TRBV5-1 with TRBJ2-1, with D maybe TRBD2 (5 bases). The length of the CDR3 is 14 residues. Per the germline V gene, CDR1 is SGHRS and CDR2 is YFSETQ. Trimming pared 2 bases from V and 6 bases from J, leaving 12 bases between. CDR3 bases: TGCGCCAGCAGCTTCGGGGTAGAGGGCAATGAGCAGTTCTTC. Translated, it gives CASSFGVEGNEQFF.

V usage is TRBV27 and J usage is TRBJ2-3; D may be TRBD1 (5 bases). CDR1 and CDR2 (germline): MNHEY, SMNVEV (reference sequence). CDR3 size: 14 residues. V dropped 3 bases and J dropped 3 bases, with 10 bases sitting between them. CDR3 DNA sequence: TGTGCCAGCAGTTTCGGCAGGGCAACAGATACGCAGTATTTT. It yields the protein CASSFGRATDTQYF.

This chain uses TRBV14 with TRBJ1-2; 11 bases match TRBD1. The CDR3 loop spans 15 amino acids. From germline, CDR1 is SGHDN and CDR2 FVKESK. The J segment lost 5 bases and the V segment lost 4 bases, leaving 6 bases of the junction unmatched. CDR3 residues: CASSRLDRGPYGYTF. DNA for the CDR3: TGTGCCAGCAGCCGACTGGACAGGGGGCCTTATGGCTACACCTTC.

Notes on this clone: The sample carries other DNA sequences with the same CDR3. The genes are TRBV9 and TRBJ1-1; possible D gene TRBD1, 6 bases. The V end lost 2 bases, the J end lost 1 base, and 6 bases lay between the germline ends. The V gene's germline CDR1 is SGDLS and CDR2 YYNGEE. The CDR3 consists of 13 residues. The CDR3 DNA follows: TGTGCCAGCAGCGTGACAGGGAACACTGAAGCTTTCTTT. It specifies CASSVTGNTEAFF. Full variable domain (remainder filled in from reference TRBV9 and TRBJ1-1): DSGVTQTPKHLITATGQRVTLRCSPRSGDLSVYWYQQSLDQGLQFLIQYYNGEERAKGNILERFSAQQFPDLHSELNLSSLELGDSALYFCASSVTGNTEAFFGQGTRLTVV.

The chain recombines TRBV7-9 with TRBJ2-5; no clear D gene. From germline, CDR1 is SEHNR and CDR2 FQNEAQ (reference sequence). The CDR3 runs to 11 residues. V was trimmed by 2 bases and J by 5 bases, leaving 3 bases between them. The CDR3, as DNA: TGTGCCAGCAGCTTATCGGAGACCCAGTACTTC. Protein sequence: CASSLSETQYF.

CDR3 nucleotide sequence: TGTGCCAGCAGTTGGACAGGGGACGATGGCTACACCTTC. This encodes CASSWTGDDGYTF. V and J are TRBV25-1 and TRBJ1-2; 9 positions match TRBD1. The CDR3 runs 13 residues. Unmatched junction bases numbered 4, after V lost 5 bases and J lost 6 bases. The germline V gene has CDR1 MGHDK and CDR2 SYGVNS.

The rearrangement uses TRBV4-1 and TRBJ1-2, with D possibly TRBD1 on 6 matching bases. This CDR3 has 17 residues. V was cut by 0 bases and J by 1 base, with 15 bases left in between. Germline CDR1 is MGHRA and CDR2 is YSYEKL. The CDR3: CASSQDLGRGNNYGYTF. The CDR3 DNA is TGCGCCAGCAGCCAAGATTTAGGAAGGGGGAATAACTATGGCTACACCTTC.

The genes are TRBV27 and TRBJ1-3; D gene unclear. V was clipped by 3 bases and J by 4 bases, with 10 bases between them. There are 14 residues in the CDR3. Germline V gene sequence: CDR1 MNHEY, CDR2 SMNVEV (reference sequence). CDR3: CASSLSRLGNTIYF. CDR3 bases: TGTGCCAGCAGTTTGAGCCGTCTGGGAAACACCATATATTTT.

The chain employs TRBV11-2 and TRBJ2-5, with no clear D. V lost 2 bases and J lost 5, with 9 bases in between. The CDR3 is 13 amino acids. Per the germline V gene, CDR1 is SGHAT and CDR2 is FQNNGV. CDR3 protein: CASSLQVRETQYF. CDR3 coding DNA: TGTGCCAGCAGCTTACAGGTCAGGGAGACCCAGTACTTC.